This TCR beta chain was recorded in a study of cytomegalovirus exposure and HLA in healthy donors. Whole-study context: Previous work identified roughly 120 million unique TCR beta sequences from 200 million or so T cells.

Study-wide points: Earlier findings revealed that most TCR beta V segments proved productive either about 87% or about 30% of the time.

The V gene end was trimmed by 1 base and the J gene end by 7 bases; junction bases not matched to a gene: 9. The CDR3 has 16 residues. In germline, CDR1 is SGHTA, CDR2 FQGTGA. The PCR made use of 60 Vbeta and 13 Jbeta primers. The repertoire was sequenced with immunoSEQ multiplex PCR; TCRdb's copy has only in-frame clones and lacks some. The sample lists some 96,000 clones; roughly 80% were seen once. A remark on this clone: Its cognate antigen is unknown.

The TCR comes from a man aged 40-49 years in good health and CMV-seronegative. The rearrangement joins TRBV7-3 to TRBJ1-5, with 8 bases fitting TRBD1. Sequencing was carried out using PBMCs. In DNA, the CDR3 is TGTGCCAGCAGCTTAAAGGACAGGGCACCTGGACAGCCCCAGCATTTT. This encodes CASSLKDRAPGQPQHF. The entire variable domain, with the rest obtained from reference TRBV7-3 and TRBJ1-5, is as follows: GAGVSQTPSNKVTEKGKYVELRCDPISGHTALYWYRQSLGQGPEFLIYFQGTGAADDSGLPNDRFFAVRPEGSVSTLKIQRTERGDSAVYLCASSLKDRAPGQPQHFGDGTRLSIL.